The 26 T cell receptor beta chains below were found in one sample sequenced in a study of OX40 agonist ivuxolimab in advanced cancers. TCRdb's table, derived via immunoSEQ multiplex PCR, lists solely in-frame clones and lacks some. The sample consists of 60,000 to 80,000 clones, 85% to 90% of them appearing once. The sample consisted of CD4+ or CD8+ T cells sorted from blood, taken in a trial of the OX40 agonist ivuxolimab. These receptors originate from an adult with an advanced solid tumor such as melanoma, head and neck, liver or kidney cancer.

This clone was observed a handful of times. The genes are TRBV5-6 and TRBJ2-3; D gene ambiguous. The CDR3 spans 15 residues. CDR1 SGHDT and CDR2 YYEEEE come from the germline V gene. V was trimmed by 1 base and J by 4 bases, leaving 13 bases between them. The CDR3, as DNA: TGTGCCAGCAGCTTGAGGGCAGGTGAATCAGATACGCAGTATTTT. As protein: CASSLRAGESDTQYF.

The chain is built from TRBV10-2 and TRBJ1-5; D remains ambiguous. Trimming shortened V by 4 bases and J by 2 bases, and 6 bases separated the two germline ends. This CDR3 has 13 amino acids. Germline assignment: CDR1 WSHSY and CDR2 SAAADI. CDR3 bases: TGCGCCAGCAGTGTAGGAGGCAATCAGCCCCAGCATTTT. This encodes CASSVGGNQPQHF.

The chain combines TRBV20-1 with TRBJ1-5; no definite D call. Per germline, CDR1 DFQATT and CDR2 SNEGSKA (reference sequence). The CDR3 has 11 amino acids. The germline V and J ends were trimmed by 3 bases and 4 bases, with 4 bases remaining between them. CDR3 sequence reads: CSARGNQPQHF. The DNA of the CDR3 is TGCAGTGCTAGGGGTAATCAGCCCCAGCATTTT.

J is TRBJ1-1 and V is TRBV6-5; 8 bases fit TRBD1. Unmatched junction bases numbered 3, after V lost 3 bases and J lost 0 bases. CDR1 and CDR2 from the germline V gene are MNHEY and SVGAGI. This CDR3 comprises 15 residues. The CDR3 reads CASSYWGQVNTEAFF. CDR3 DNA: TGTGCCAGCAGTTATTGGGGACAGGTGAACACTGAAGCTTTCTTT.

This clone was found a few times. The rearrangement uses TRBV6-1 and TRBJ2-7, with D hard to call. Germline V lookup: CDR1 MNHNS, CDR2 SASEGT. The CDR3 has 12 amino acids. V lost 2 bases and J lost 4, with 6 bases in between. The CDR3 DNA follows: TGTGCCAGCAGTGAAATCGGGTACGAGCAGTACTTC. Its protein product is CASSEIGYEQYF.

This chain links TRBV27 with TRBJ1-2; TRBD1 aligns across 8 bases. CDR1 MNHEY and CDR2 SMNVEV come from the germline V gene (reference sequence). Unmatched junction bases numbered 5, after V lost 4 bases and J lost 7 bases. The CDR3 contains 13 residues. The DNA for the CDR3 is TGTGCCAGCAGTTCAGGACAGGGAGGTGGCTACACCTTC. Translation: CASSSGQGGGYTF.

This chain joins TRBV15 and TRBJ1-6, with 7 bases lining up with TRBD1. The V and J ends lost 5 bases and 8 bases, in that order; junction bases with no gene match: 15. Germline assignment: CDR1 LNHNV and CDR2 YYDKDF (reference sequence). The CDR3 runs 17 residues. CDR3 loop: CATSGGLQGIRDSPLHF. In DNA, the CDR3 is TGTGCCACCAGCGGGGGTTTACAGGGGATAAGGGATTCACCCCTCCACTTT.

By share, this clone counts as medium-sized. The V call is TRBV4-1, the J call TRBJ1-5; TRBD1 matches 7 bases. CDR1 is MGHRA, CDR2 YSYEKL, per germline. The length of the CDR3 is 15 residues. V was clipped by 4 bases and J by 2 bases; unmatched bases: 5. CDR3: CASSPRGYGNQPQHF. CDR3 nucleotides: TGCGCCAGCAGCCCCAGGGGGTATGGCAATCAGCCCCAGCATTTT.

This chain links TRBV10-2 with TRBJ2-2, with 11 bases fitting TRBD2. After removal of 3 bases from V and 2 bases from J, the junction contained 5 bases not matched to a gene. Germline-derived CDR1 and CDR2 are WSHSY and SAAADI. CDR3 size: 17 residues. Written as DNA, the CDR3 is TGCGCCAGCAGTGATCGGGGGACTAGCGGAAACACCGGGGAGCTGTTTTTT. This encodes CASSDRGTSGNTGELFF.

The J gene is TRBJ2-7, the V gene TRBV4-1; TRBD1 agrees at 8 bases. The junction had 12 bases not matched to a gene; V was cut back by 2 bases and J by 3 bases. Germline assignment: CDR1 MGHRA and CDR2 YSYEKL. This CDR3 is 17 amino acids long. CDR3 in amino acids: CASSQPSGQGGIYEQYF. CDR3 nucleotides: TGCGCCAGCAGCCAACCAAGCGGACAGGGCGGTATCTACGAGCAGTACTTC.

V gene TRBV7-9 combines with J gene TRBJ2-3, with D maybe TRBD2 (6 bases). Trimming removed 5 bases at V and 2 bases at J, with 17 bases between. This CDR3 comprises 16 residues. Germline-derived CDR1 and CDR2 are SEHNR and FQNEAQ (reference sequence). The CDR3 DNA reads as TGTGCCAGCAGCCGTGCCCCGCGGGGAACCACAGATACGCAGTATTTT. Its translation: CASSRAPRGTTDTQYF. Looking up the rest from reference TRBV7-9 and TRBJ2-3 gives the full variable domain: DTGVSQNPRHKITKRGQNVTFRCDPISEHNRLYWYRQTLGQGPEFLTYFQNEAQLEKSRLLSDRFSAERPKGSFSTLEIQRTEQGDSAMYLCASSRAPRGTTDTQYFGPGTRLTVL.

To note about this clone: The junction differs from germline at one of its ends, possibly a read error. The chain couples TRBV15 to TRBJ2-5; a possible D gene is TRBD2 (5 bases). The CDR3 sequence is 13 residues long. Germline loops: CDR1 LNHNV, CDR2 YYDKDF (reference sequence). The CDR3: CATRRGLLETQYF. The CDR3 DNA sequence: TGTGCCACCAGAAGAGGGTTGTTAGAGACCCAGTACTTC.

The chain joins TRBV29-1 to TRBJ1-4, with D uncertain. The CDR3 runs to 12 residues. Looked up from germline, CDR1 is SQVTM and CDR2 is ANQGSEA. Between the trimmed V and J ends, which lost 4 bases and 0 bases, there was a span of 3 bases. The CDR3 spells CSVAPTNEKLFF. For the CDR3, the DNA is TGCAGCGTTGCCCCAACTAATGAAAAACTGTTTTTT.

This chain uses TRBV5-1 with TRBJ2-2, with D possibly being TRBD1 or TRBD2 (5 bases each). Germline-derived CDR1 and CDR2 are SGHRS and YFSETQ. This CDR3 spans 14 amino acids. V was trimmed by 2 bases and J by 5 bases, leaving 10 bases between them. The CDR3: CASSFREPTGELFF. CDR3 nucleotide sequence: TGCGCCAGCAGCTTCAGGGAGCCTACCGGGGAGCTGTTTTTT.

CDR3 sequence reads: CAISESKAGGTYNEQFF. CDR3 in DNA: TGTGCCATCAGTGAGTCGAAGGCAGGGGGCACCTACAATGAGCAGTTCTTC. The chain combines TRBV10-3 with TRBJ2-1, with 8 nucleotides matching TRBD1. V gave up 0 bases and J gave up 2 bases; unmatched junction bases: 6. Germline V gives CDR1 ENHRY, CDR2 SYGVKD. The CDR3 sequence is 17 residues long.

J is TRBJ2-3 and V is TRBV11-2; TRBD2 agrees at 11 bases. Germline CDR1 is SGHAT and CDR2 is FQNNGV. The CDR3 is 17 amino acids. V lost 3 bases, J lost 2 bases, and 7 bases stayed unmatched. CDR3 sequence (DNA): TGTGCCAGCAGCTTGGGGGGACTAGCGGATAACACAGATACGCAGTATTTT. It translates to CASSLGGLADNTDTQYF.

This rearrangement joins TRBV29-1 to TRBJ2-5; 7 nucleotides align to TRBD2. This CDR3 region has 14 residues. Germline V lookup: CDR1 SQVTM, CDR2 ANQGSEA. V shed 8 bases, J shed 0 bases, and the junction held 9 bases outside the gene matches. CDR3 nucleotide sequence: TGCAGCTCTGGGGGGGACGGAAACCAAGAGACCCAGTACTTC. Protein sequence: CSSGGDGNQETQYF.

This clone appeared a few times. In nucleotides, the CDR3 is TGTGCCAGCACCGCTAGGCACAGGGTGGCTTTCTTT. This sequence encodes CASTARHRVAFF. The gene calls are TRBV28 and TRBJ1-1; possible D gene TRBD1, 6 bases. The length of the CDR3 is 12 residues. The germline V gene has CDR1 MDHEN and CDR2 SYDVKM. Trimming cost V 7 bases and J 11 bases, with 17 bases left between them.

This sequence joins TRBV19 and TRBJ2-7; D is perhaps TRBD1 or TRBD2 (6 bases each). The CDR3 length is 15 residues. V gave up 3 bases and J gave up 2 bases, with 14 bases separating them. Germline V gene data show CDR1 as LNHDA and CDR2 as SQIVND (reference sequence). The DNA of the CDR3 is TGTGCCAGTAGTATTAGGGGGGCCCCCCCCTACGAGCAGTACTTC. It specifies CASSIRGAPPYEQYF.

This clone was seen just once. The rearrangement links TRBV10-3 to TRBJ2-2; 13 bases align to TRBD2. CDR1 is ENHRY, CDR2 SYGVKD, per germline. The CDR3 covers 19 residues. V shed 2 bases, J shed 7 bases, and the junction held 13 bases outside the gene matches. CDR3 residues: CAISEPLTSGRGKIGELFF. The CDR3 nucleotides read TGTGCCATCAGTGAGCCGCTAACTAGCGGGAGGGGGAAAATCGGGGAGCTGTTTTTT.

This chain links TRBV7-9 with TRBJ2-3; 8 nucleotides align to TRBD1. J lost 2 bases, V lost 3 bases, and 4 bases had no gene match. Germline CDR1 SEHNR, CDR2 FQNEAQ (reference sequence). The CDR3 covers 15 residues. Here the CDR3 DNA reads TGTGCCAGCAGCTTCGGACAGGGCTACACAGATACGCAGTATTTT. Encoded protein: CASSFGQGYTDTQYF.

The chain carries TRBV27 and TRBJ2-1; 7 positions match TRBD2. Germline assignment: CDR1 MNHEY and CDR2 SMNVEV (reference sequence). J gave up 2 bases and V 3 bases, and 10 bases lay outside the gene matches. This CDR3 is 17 amino acids long. CDR3 in amino acids: CASSFLSSSGAYNEQFF. In DNA form, the CDR3 reads TGTGCCAGCAGTTTTTTGTCCTCTAGCGGAGCCTACAATGAGCAGTTCTTC.

This chain joins TRBV5-1 and TRBJ2-7; D may be TRBD2 (6 bases). This CDR3 comprises 14 residues. Germline lookup yields CDR1 SGHRS and CDR2 YFSETQ. V was cut by 0 bases and J by 5 bases, with 12 bases left in between. CDR3 DNA: TGCGCCAGCAGCTTGGTTGGCGGGGTCGACGAGCAGTACTTC. Protein sequence: CASSLVGGVDEQYF. Supplemented by reference TRBV5-1 and TRBJ2-7, the full variable domain reads KAGVTQTPRYLIKTRGQQVTLSCSPISGHRSVSWYQQTPGQGLQFLFEYFSETQRNKGNFPGRFSGRQFSNSRSEMNVSTLELGDSALYLCASSLVGGVDEQYFGPGTRLTVT.

This chain joins TRBV7-9 and TRBJ1-5; D is perhaps TRBD1 (5 bases). Looked up from germline, CDR1 is SEHNR and CDR2 is FQNEAQ (reference sequence). This CDR3 is built from 17 residues. With 4 bases removed from V and 2 bases from J, the gap between germline ends came to 18 bases. The CDR3 sequence: CASSSGTFLSGNQPQHF. CDR3 DNA: TGTGCCAGCAGCTCCGGGACCTTTCTTTCGGGCAATCAGCCCCAGCATTTT.

The chain combines TRBV5-1 with TRBJ2-5, with D perhaps TRBD1 (6 bases). The V end was cut by 2 bases, the J end by 1 base, with 6 bases between. The CDR3 is 13 amino acids. In germline, CDR1 is SGHRS, CDR2 YFSETQ. The chain's CDR3 is CASSLQGQETQYF. The CDR3 DNA is TGCGCCAGCAGCTTACAGGGCCAAGAGACCCAGTACTTC.

The chain uses TRBV28 and TRBJ2-3; no firm D call. Trimming removed 5 bases at V and 5 bases at J, with 14 bases between. Germline V gene data show CDR1 as MDHEN and CDR2 as SYDVKM. There are 14 residues in the CDR3. CDR3 in amino acids: CASSPTAVLDTQYF. The DNA for the CDR3 is TGTGCCAGCAGTCCAACAGCCGTCCTAGATACGCAGTATTTT.